Below, 5 T cell receptor beta chains from the same sample are listed, as sequenced in a study of T cell repertoires in cytomegalovirus infection. TCRdb analysed the reads with MiXCR anew, one entry per CDR3 protein. The sample has hundreds of thousands of distinct CDR3 sequences; roughly 43% are singletons. No cognate antigen is known for these TCRs. The source material was cultured PBMCs, sampled from culture after CMV antigen stimulation. All receptors derive from a human donor in good health (CMV status not recorded). Some clones in this sample may be carry-over from other donors' samples.

Concerning this clonotype itself: A much larger clone lies one base from this, so it may be a read error. The V and J genes are TRBV19 and TRBJ2-3; no reliable D call. The CDR3 covers 13 residues. Per germline, CDR1 LNHDA and CDR2 SQIVND (reference sequence). The CDR3 is CVSSIVPADTQYF. Here the CDR3 DNA reads TGTGTCAGTAGTATTGTGCCCGCAGATACGCAGTATTTT.

The J gene is TRBJ2-5, the V gene TRBV7-2; 14 nucleotides match TRBD2. Germline-derived CDR1 and CDR2 are SGHTA and FQGNSA. The CDR3 is 17 amino acids. The trim removed 1 base at V and 5 bases at J, leaving 6 bases unmatched. DNA for the CDR3: TGTGCCAGCAGCTTAGGACTAGCGGGAGGGGCCGGTGAGACCCAGTACTTC. Its protein is CASSLGLAGGAGETQYF.

This clonotype has a handful of counts. This chain links TRBV7-2 with TRBJ2-3, with D possibly being TRBD2 (5 bases). This CDR3 has 14 residues. Trimming took 5 bases from V and 1 from J, leaving 10 bases between them. In germline, CDR1 is SGHTA, CDR2 FQGNSA. The CDR3 DNA follows: TGTGCCAGCAGCCTTAGCGCGGGCACAGATACGCAGTATTTT. Protein: CASSLSAGTDTQYF.

This chain links TRBV29-1 with TRBJ2-3; a weak D match, TRBD1 (6 bases). V gave up 0 bases and J gave up 2 bases, with 15 bases separating them. Germline V CDR1 and CDR2: SQVTM, ANQGSEA. This CDR3 contains 16 residues. The CDR3 DNA follows: TGCAGCGTTGAAGAATGGCAGGGGTGGACCACAGATACGCAGTATTTT. Translating it yields CSVEEWQGWTTDTQYF.

About this clonotype: A much larger clone sits a single nucleotide away, making a read error possible. The chain combines TRBV7-6 with TRBJ1-3, with no clear D. The V end lost 0 bases, the J end lost 2 bases, and 5 bases lay between the germline ends. The CDR3 runs 14 residues. Germline CDR1 is SGHVS and CDR2 is FNYEAQ. Written as DNA, the CDR3 is TGTGCCAGCAGCTTAGCGGGCCCTGGAAACACCATATATTTT. As protein: CASSLAGPGNTIYF.